These 31 T cell receptor beta chains share one sample of origin, sequenced in a study of shared clonotypes between healthy human individuals. Data came from immunoSEQ multiplex PCR; TCRdb stores just in-frame clones and leaves some out. This table holds about 640,000 clones, about two thirds found once. Sequenced sample: memory CD4+ T cells sorted from blood. Subset described: CD45RA-negative fraction. The origin of the receptors is a woman younger than 45 in good health.

This chain links TRBV4-1 with TRBJ2-1; maybe TRBD1 (5 bases). CDR1 MGHRA and CDR2 YSYEKL come from the germline V gene. The CDR3 sequence is 14 residues long. V was shortened by 7 bases and J by 5 bases, with 15 bases between the two germline ends. CDR3 loop: CASTPPQGHNEQFF. In DNA form, the CDR3 reads TGCGCCAGCACCCCCCCCCAGGGTCACAATGAGCAGTTCTTC.

This clone has a handful of counts. The chain employs TRBV25-1 and TRBJ2-3, with TRBD2 matching over 7 bases. V shed 7 bases, J shed 3 bases, and the junction held 7 bases outside the gene matches. From germline, CDR1 is MGHDK and CDR2 SYGVNS. This CDR3 has 14 residues. Written as DNA, the CDR3 is TGTGCCAGCACCGGAACACTAGCGACAGATACGCAGTATTTT. It yields the protein CASTGTLATDTQYF.

This sequence joins TRBV2 and TRBJ2-5; D is possibly TRBD1 (5 bases). The germline gives CDR1 SNHLY, CDR2 FYNNEI. Trimming took off 2 bases at V and 1 base at J, with 8 bases between the two ends. The length of the CDR3 is 14 residues. In DNA, the CDR3 is TGTGCCAGCAGTGAACAGGGTCCCCAAGAGACCCAGTACTTC. It translates to CASSEQGPQETQYF.

The gene calls are TRBV29-1 and TRBJ1-1; tentative D call: TRBD1 (5 bases). The V end was cut by 7 bases, the J end by 9 bases, with 15 bases between. This CDR3 is built from 11 residues. The germline CDR1 and CDR2 sequences are SQVTM and ANQGSEA. The CDR3 nucleotides are TGCAGCGGCATAAAGGGGCCCCAAGCTTTCTTT. It encodes CSGIKGPQAFF.

This clone was seen more than once but under ten times. This rearrangement joins TRBV28 to TRBJ2-7, with 9 nucleotides matching TRBD2. Germline trimming cut 3 bases from V and 6 bases from J; bases unmatched to any gene: 3. Germline-derived CDR1 and CDR2 are MDHEN and SYDVKM. The CDR3 contains 13 residues. CDR3 amino acids: CASSFELAGEQYF. CDR3 bases: TGTGCCAGCAGTTTCGAACTAGCGGGCGAGCAGTACTTC.

This clone came up many times. The V and J genes are TRBV11-2 and TRBJ2-7; 8 bases map to TRBD2. The germline V gene encodes CDR1 SGHAT and CDR2 FQNNGV. The CDR3 is 16 amino acids. V lost 3 bases and J lost 10; bases outside the gene matches: 17. The CDR3, as DNA: TGTGCCAGCAGCTTCCCCTCGACGGGAGGGCCGGGTTCCCAGTACTTC. This codes for CASSFPSTGGPGSQYF.

This clone has a single count. The chain joins TRBV6-4 to TRBJ2-5, with unresolved D. Germline V lookup: CDR1 MRHNA, CDR2 SNTAGT. The CDR3 totals 13 residues. V lost 2 bases and J lost 7, with 11 bases in between. The CDR3 region has the DNA TGTGCCAGCAGTGACCGGCCAGAAGGGACCCAGTACTTC. Its protein is CASSDRPEGTQYF.

The chain recombines TRBV4-1 with TRBJ2-3; TRBD2 might be the D (6 bases). The germline CDR1 and CDR2 sequences are MGHRA and YSYEKL. The CDR3 sequence is 18 residues long. Trimming took off 1 base at V and 2 bases at J, with 19 bases between the two ends. As DNA, the CDR3 is TGCGCCAGCAGCCAAGGGAGAGGCCTAGCGACCGTCACAGATACGCAGTATTTT. Translating it yields CASSQGRGLATVTDTQYF.

The chain combines TRBV5-4 with TRBJ2-1; a possible D gene is TRBD2 (6 bases). V was cut by 4 bases and J by 9 bases, with 17 bases left in between. The CDR3 has 14 amino acids. CDR1 is SGHNT and CDR2 is YYREEE in the germline V gene (reference sequence). This chain's CDR3 is CASSELAPVGEQFF. The CDR3 DNA reads as TGTGCCAGCAGCGAACTAGCCCCTGTAGGTGAGCAGTTCTTC.

V is TRBV27 and J is TRBJ1-1, with TRBD1 matching 10 bases. J lost 3 bases, V lost 4 bases, and 5 bases had no gene match. Germline V lookup: CDR1 MNHEY, CDR2 SMNVEV (reference sequence). The CDR3 is 15 residues long. CDR3 DNA sequence: TGTGCCAGCAGTTCGAGACAGGGGGCGTACACTGAAGCTTTCTTT. This sequence encodes CASSSRQGAYTEAFF.

The rearrangement links TRBV2 to TRBJ1-1; D not resolved. Germline lookup yields CDR1 SNHLY and CDR2 FYNNEI. This CDR3 spans 12 amino acids. V was trimmed by 3 bases and J by 7 bases, leaving 9 bases between them. The CDR3 coding sequence is TGTGCCAGCAGTGACAATAAACTTGAAGCTTTCTTT. It encodes CASSDNKLEAFF.

This clone was counted once. This chain links TRBV6-1 with TRBJ2-3; the D is unclear. From germline, CDR1 is MNHNS and CDR2 SASEGT. V lost 6 bases, J lost 1 base, and 8 bases lay in between. The CDR3 covers 13 residues. CDR3 amino acids: CASRAPGTDTQYF. CDR3 DNA: TGTGCCAGCAGGGCACCGGGCACAGATACGCAGTATTTT.

This chain uses TRBV28 with TRBJ1-2, with D tentatively TRBD1 (5 bases). This CDR3 is 12 amino acids long. V dropped 10 bases and J dropped 8 bases, with 17 bases sitting between them. CDR1 MDHEN and CDR2 SYDVKM come from the germline V gene. The CDR3 spells CATSRGGLGYTF. The CDR3 nucleotides read TGTGCCACTTCCCGGGGGGGGTTAGGCTACACCTTC.

This clone was seen repeatedly, ten times or more. The genes are TRBV29-1 and TRBJ2-7; 7 nucleotides line up with TRBD1. Germline trimming cut 7 bases from V and 0 bases from J; bases unmatched to any gene: 9. The CDR3 is 14 residues long. The germline V gene has CDR1 SQVTM and CDR2 ANQGSEA. CDR3 sequence: CSASTRTGSYEQYF. The DNA for the CDR3 is TGCAGCGCCTCAACAAGGACAGGCTCCTACGAGCAGTACTTC.

The chain is built from TRBV18 and TRBJ2-3; D might be TRBD1 or TRBD2, each matching 5 bases. The CDR3 has 15 amino acids. Germline lookup yields CDR1 KGHSH and CDR2 LQKENI. The germline V and J ends were trimmed by 1 base and 6 bases, with 14 bases remaining between them. CDR3 nucleotides: TGTGCCAGCTCACCACGCGTCGGGGCAAGCGATACGCAGTATTTT. It codes for CASSPRVGASDTQYF. The full variable domain, rest sourced from reference TRBV18 and TRBJ2-3, is NAGVMQNPRHLVRRRGQEARLRCSPMKGHSHVYWYRQLPEEGLKFMVYLQKENIIDESGMPKERFSAEFPKEGPSILRIQQVVRGDSAAYFCASSPRVGASDTQYFGPGTRLTVL.

This chain joins TRBV7-3 and TRBJ1-2; D not resolved. Germline CDR1 is SGHTA and CDR2 is FQGTGA. V shed 5 bases and J shed 2 bases, with 12 bases lying between them. The CDR3 loop spans 14 amino acids. CDR3 nucleotide sequence: TGTGCCAGCAGCCCAACGCCGGGAAACTATGGCTACACCTTC. It codes for CASSPTPGNYGYTF.

V and J are TRBV27 and TRBJ1-1; TRBD1 is a possible D gene (5 bases). Germline CDR1 and CDR2: MNHEY and SMNVEV (reference sequence). This CDR3 spans 15 amino acids. V lost 6 bases and J lost 6, with 20 bases in between. Here the CDR3 reads CASRSWDARSPEAFF. The CDR3 nucleotides read TGTGCCAGCAGGTCTTGGGACGCCCGGAGCCCTGAAGCTTTCTTT.

The V call is TRBV19, the J call TRBJ2-1, with 10 bases matching TRBD1. Unmatched junction bases numbered 7, after V lost 5 bases and J lost 6 bases. The germline V gene encodes CDR1 LNHDA and CDR2 SQIVND (reference sequence). The CDR3 contains 15 residues. The CDR3, as DNA: TGTGCCAGTAGTGCCCCGGGACAGGGGTTCAATGAGCAGTTCTTC. It is translated as CASSAPGQGFNEQFF.

This sequence joins TRBV5-6 and TRBJ2-1, with D possibly matching TRBD2 (6 bases). Trimming took 2 bases from V and 6 from J, leaving 15 bases between them. The CDR3 is made up of 15 amino acids. Germline V CDR1 and CDR2: SGHDT, YYEEEE. The CDR3 coding sequence is TGTGCCAGCAGCTTTGGGGGGAGGTCGGCCAATGAGCAGTTCTTC. It yields the protein CASSFGGRSANEQFF.

The rearrangement links TRBV4-1 to TRBJ1-2, with unresolved D. The germline V gene has CDR1 MGHRA and CDR2 YSYEKL. This CDR3 has 15 residues. V was cut by 1 base and J by 3 bases, with 12 bases left in between. DNA for the CDR3: TGCGCCAGCAGCCAAGGCACAGTAGGGTACTATGGCTACACCTTC. Translation gives CASSQGTVGYYGYTF.

The CDR3, as DNA: TGTGCCAGCAGTTTAAGGTGGGGGGGAACGTACTACGAGCAGTACTTC. Its translation: CASSLRWGGTYYEQYF. J is TRBJ2-7 and V is TRBV27; 7 bases are shared with TRBD2. CDR3 length: 16 amino acids. Germline-derived CDR1 and CDR2 are MNHEY and SMNVEV (reference sequence). J was trimmed by 3 bases and V by 2 bases; bases with no gene match: 10.

Concerning this clone itself: Distinct nucleotide sequences in the sample also encode this CDR3. The chain carries TRBV19 and TRBJ2-3; weak D call: TRBD2 (5 bases). V dropped 2 bases and J dropped 6 bases, with 9 bases sitting between them. The germline gives CDR1 LNHDA, CDR2 SQIVND (reference sequence). The CDR3 runs 13 residues. CDR3 DNA sequence: TGTGCCAGTAGTATACCCCGAGGGGATACGCAGTATTTT. Encoded protein: CASSIPRGDTQYF.

The chain has TRBV12-2 and TRBJ2-2; the table's D call of TRBD1 was not tested on the DNA. TRBV12-2 is a known pseudogene. The CDR3 has 12 residues. The CDR3 sequence: CASRGETGELFF. CDR3 DNA sequence: TGTGCAAGTCGAGGGGAAACCGGGGAGCTGTTTTTT.

This clone was seen more than once but under ten times. V gene TRBV30 combines with J gene TRBJ1-1, with a weak D call TRBD1 (5 bases). CDR1 is GTSNPN and CDR2 is SVGIG in the germline V gene (reference sequence). Trimming cost V 4 bases and J 5 bases, with 14 bases left between them. This CDR3 is 13 amino acids long. The CDR3: CAWTMGRGTEAFF. The CDR3 nucleotides are TGTGCCTGGACAATGGGGCGAGGGACTGAAGCTTTCTTT. The complete variable domain, with remaining parts taken from reference TRBV30 and TRBJ1-1, reads SQTIHQWPATLVQPVGSPLSLECTVEGTSNPNLYWYRQAAGRGLQLLFYSVGIGQISSEVPQNLSASRPQDRQFILSSKKLLLSDSGFYLCAWTMGRGTEAFFGQGTRLTVV.

The rearrangement links TRBV10-3 to TRBJ1-2; 8 nucleotides agree with TRBD1. The CDR3 is 14 residues long. Germline CDR1 and CDR2: ENHRY and SYGVKD. With 6 bases clipped from V and 2 bases from J, the junction kept 5 bases outside the gene matches. The CDR3 DNA reads TGTGCCATCAGGGGTGGACAGGGAAACTATGGCTACACCTTC. Amino acids: CAIRGGQGNYGYTF.

The rearrangement uses TRBV19 and TRBJ2-2; TRBD2 aligns across 7 bases. CDR3 length: 15 amino acids. With V trimmed by 6 bases and J by 2 bases, 6 bases remained unmatched. CDR1 and CDR2 (germline): LNHDA, SQIVND (reference sequence). Written as DNA, the CDR3 is TGTGCCAGTAGATTCGGGAGGCCTAACACCGGGGAGCTGTTTTTT. The encoded protein is CASRFGRPNTGELFF.

On this clone: Other DNA sequences of this sample code for an identical CDR3. V gene TRBV30 combines with J gene TRBJ2-1; D gene ambiguous. This CDR3 is 14 amino acids long. Germline V CDR1 and CDR2: GTSNPN, SVGIG (reference sequence). The ends were cut back, 3 bases at V and 2 bases at J, with 11 bases in the middle. The CDR3 sequence is CAWSRSSTYNEQFF. CDR3 coding DNA: TGTGCCTGGAGCAGGAGCAGTACCTACAATGAGCAGTTCTTC.

This clone has just a few counts. The V gene is TRBV19, the J gene TRBJ2-1; 8 bases map to TRBD2. This CDR3 is 13 amino acids long. V lost 7 bases to trimming and J lost 6 bases; unmatched junction nucleotides: 5. CDR1 LNHDA and CDR2 SQIVND come from the germline V gene (reference sequence). CDR3 residues: CASKVLAGNEQFF. CDR3 in DNA: TGTGCCAGTAAGGTGCTAGCGGGCAATGAGCAGTTCTTC.

The chain has TRBV30 and TRBJ1-4; D call uncertain. This CDR3 is 15 amino acids long. Deletions cut 4 bases from V and 0 bases from J, with 12 bases between. Germline CDR1 is GTSNPN and CDR2 is SVGIG (reference sequence). CDR3 region: CAWKRVMATNEKLFF. CDR3 nucleotide sequence: TGTGCCTGGAAACGGGTGATGGCAACTAATGAAAAACTGTTTTTT.

This rearrangement joins TRBV28 to TRBJ1-4; D remains unclear. In germline, CDR1 is MDHEN, CDR2 SYDVKM. This CDR3 region has 15 residues. Trimming left V 8 bases short and J 0 bases short, with 13 bases between. The CDR3 reads CASSRAVATNEKLFF. The CDR3 region has the DNA TGTGCCAGCTCCCGCGCGGTTGCAACTAATGAAAAACTGTTTTTT.

The J gene is TRBJ1-1, the V gene TRBV5-4; 7 bases align to TRBD1. The trim removed 5 bases at V and 0 bases at J, leaving 7 bases unmatched. From germline, CDR1 is SGHNT and CDR2 YYREEE (reference sequence). This CDR3 comprises 15 residues. In DNA, the CDR3 is TGTGCCAGCAGAATTATGGGACAGATGAACACTGAAGCTTTCTTT. Amino acids: CASRIMGQMNTEAFF.